The 7 T cell receptor beta chains presented below share a single source sample, sequenced in a study of cytomegalovirus exposure and HLA in healthy donors. The PCR was carried out with 60 Vbeta primers and 13 Jbeta primers. Profiling relied on immunoSEQ multiplex PCR, and the TCRdb table lists in-frame clones only, not all of them. Of approximately 75,000 clones listed, roughly 74% are singletons. Sequencing used PBMCs. These receptors came from a woman in her sixties or seventies in good health and CMV-seropositive.

The chain uses TRBV5-1 and TRBJ1-1, with D hard to call. Trimming stripped 6 bases from V and 4 bases from J, with 16 bases between. The CDR3 length is 14 residues. The germline V gene has CDR1 SGHRS and CDR2 YFSETQ. CDR3 DNA sequence: TGCGCCAGCACCTCAAGCCCAGGCGCCACTGAAGCTTTCTTT. It yields the protein CASTSSPGATEAFF.

The chain uses TRBV6-1 and TRBJ1-1, with D maybe TRBD1 (5 bases). This CDR3 spans 13 amino acids. V dropped 10 bases and J dropped 0 bases, with 12 bases sitting between them. The germline V gene encodes CDR1 MNHNS and CDR2 SASEGT. The CDR3 loop is CATRGLMNTEAFF. DNA for the CDR3: TGTGCCACCCGGGGACTCATGAACACTGAAGCTTTCTTT.

The chain joins TRBV12-5 to TRBJ2-1; D possibly corresponds to TRBD2 (6 bases). Looked up from germline, CDR1 is LGHNT and CDR2 is FRNRAP. The CDR3 length is 14 residues. Trimming cost V 2 bases and J 7 bases, with 12 bases left between them. Written as DNA, the CDR3 is TGTGCTAGTGGTTTGCTGGGGGGAGGTAATGAGCAGTTCTTC. This translates into CASGLLGGGNEQFF.

The chain couples TRBV5-5 to TRBJ1-1; a weak D match, TRBD1 (5 bases). The germline V gene encodes CDR1 SGHKS and CDR2 YYEKEE (reference sequence). CDR3 length: 14 amino acids. V shed 3 bases and J shed 5 bases, with 14 bases lying between them. As DNA, the CDR3 is TGTGCCAGCAGCTGGGGGGGGACGGGGACTGAAGCTTTCTTT. Its translation: CASSWGGTGTEAFF.

The rearrangement uses TRBV10-1 and TRBJ1-6, with unresolved D. CDR1 WNHNN and CDR2 SYGVQD come from the germline V gene (reference sequence). The CDR3 loop spans 13 amino acids. Trimming left V 3 bases short and J 7 bases short, with 7 bases between. The chain's CDR3 is CASSDQRNSPLHF. The CDR3 DNA sequence: TGCGCCAGCAGTGATCAGAGGAATTCACCCCTCCACTTT.

The J gene is TRBJ1-1, the V gene TRBV5-1; 7 nucleotides align to TRBD1. The CDR3 runs to 15 residues. The ends lost 0 bases at V and 1 base at J; junction bases unmatched: 3. Germline V gene sequence: CDR1 SGHRS, CDR2 YFSETQ. CDR3 in DNA: TGCGCCAGCAGCTTGGGAAGGGGGCGGAACACTGAAGCTTTCTTT. It yields the protein CASSLGRGRNTEAFF.

V and J are TRBV6-5 and TRBJ1-1, with 7 bases fitting TRBD1. The trim removed 0 bases at V and 5 bases at J, leaving 3 bases unmatched. Germline V gene sequence: CDR1 MNHEY, CDR2 SVGAGI. The CDR3 runs to 14 residues. CDR3 region: CASSYSYRGTEAFF. The CDR3 bases are TGTGCCAGCAGTTACTCCTACAGGGGAACTGAAGCTTTCTTT.